The 13 T cell receptor beta chains below all came from one sample that was sequenced in a study of blood T cells in healthy people across ages. Together with a sample-barcoded 5' primer, a J-beta primer mix was included in a second PCR lasting about 6 to 11 cycles. TCRdb re-analysed the 5' RACE reads in MiXCR, keeping a single row per CDR3 protein. The data show approximately 1,000,000 distinct CDR3 sequences, over 35% seen once. The sample comprised blood. These receptors all stem from a woman aged 60-75 years in good health.

The chain joins TRBV6-5 to TRBJ1-2; unclear D gene. The V gene lost 2 bases and the J gene lost 0 bases, with 7 bases spanning the gap. The length of the CDR3 is 14 residues. In germline, CDR1 is MNHEY, CDR2 SVGAGI. This chain's CDR3 is CASSYPGSNYGYTF. The DNA of the CDR3 is TGTGCCAGCAGTTACCCAGGTTCTAACTATGGCTACACCTTC.

The J gene is TRBJ2-5, the V gene TRBV20-1; 7 positions match TRBD2. This CDR3 is 13 amino acids long. V lost 5 bases, J lost 5 bases, and 8 bases stayed unmatched. The germline V gene encodes CDR1 DFQATT and CDR2 SNEGSKA (reference sequence). CDR3 loop: CSAPRGVVETQYF. Here the CDR3 DNA reads TGCAGTGCTCCACGGGGGGTCGTGGAGACCCAGTACTTC.

The rearrangement uses TRBV5-4 and TRBJ2-7; maybe TRBD1 (5 bases). In germline, CDR1 is SGHNT, CDR2 YYREEE (reference sequence). This CDR3 spans 14 amino acids. Trimming cost V 2 bases and J 0 bases, with 9 bases left between them. The CDR3 protein is CASSFRQFSYEQYF. The DNA for the CDR3 is TGTGCCAGCAGCTTTCGACAGTTCTCCTACGAGCAGTACTTC.

This clonotype showed up just a few times. The chain carries TRBV2 and TRBJ2-5; no clear D. The CDR3 is 14 amino acids. The V gene's germline CDR1 is SNHLY and CDR2 FYNNEI. V lost 1 base to trimming and J lost 5 bases, with 11 bases between them. CDR3 sequence: CASSEVLKRETQYF. CDR3 in DNA: TGTGCCAGCAGTGAAGTGTTGAAAAGGGAGACCCAGTACTTC.

The chain couples TRBV3-1 to TRBJ2-3, with D perhaps being TRBD1 or TRBD2 (5 bases each). Germline CDR1 LGHDT, CDR2 YNNKEL (reference sequence). Trimming shortened V by 6 bases and J by 7 bases, and 17 bases separated the two germline ends. The CDR3 spans 14 residues. CDR3 in amino acids: CASSQASGRYTQYF. The CDR3 DNA sequence: TGTGCCAGCAGTCAGGCTTCGGGGCGGTATACGCAGTATTTT.

In this sample, this clonotype turned up once. The V and J genes are TRBV7-9 and TRBJ1-1; D unclear. The CDR3 runs 16 residues. Germline assignment: CDR1 SEHNR and CDR2 FQNEAQ (reference sequence). Trimming took 5 bases from V and 1 from J, leaving 17 bases between them. CDR3 in amino acids: CASSHTRAGGNTEAFF. The CDR3 DNA reads TGTGCCAGCAGCCACACACGGGCAGGAGGGAACACTGAAGCTTTCTTT.

There are a few counts of this clonotype. The chain uses TRBV9 and TRBJ2-1, with D possibly TRBD1 on 6 matching bases. Trimming stripped 3 bases from V and 5 bases from J, with 18 bases between. The length of the CDR3 is 16 residues. The germline CDR1 and CDR2 sequences are SGDLS and YYNGEE. CDR3 protein: CASSAGTLSKDNEQFF. CDR3 sequence (DNA): TGTGCCAGCAGCGCCGGGACACTTAGTAAAGACAATGAGCAGTTCTTC.

V is TRBV5-1 and J is TRBJ2-3; D not resolved. CDR1 SGHRS and CDR2 YFSETQ come from the germline V gene. Trimming pared 4 bases from V and 0 bases from J, leaving 9 bases between. This CDR3 has 14 residues. The CDR3 loop reads CASSMDSSTDTQYF. CDR3 nucleotides: TGCGCCAGCAGCATGGATTCTAGCACAGATACGCAGTATTTT.

The gene calls are TRBV20-1 and TRBJ2-2; the D gene is possibly TRBD2 (6 bases). From germline, CDR1 is DFQATT and CDR2 SNEGSKA (reference sequence). This CDR3 region has 14 residues. V gave up 1 base and J gave up 5 bases, with 11 bases separating them. CDR3: CSARGPGRTGELFF. In DNA, the CDR3 is TGCAGTGCTAGAGGCCCAGGGAGGACCGGGGAGCTGTTTTTT.

The chain has TRBV4-1 and TRBJ2-7; maybe TRBD2 (7 bases). With the DNA end fitting TRBJ2-5 better, the J assignment may be wrong. The CDR3 consists of 22 residues. Germline-derived CDR1 and CDR2 are MGHRA and YSYEKL. The CDR3 region is CASSQDKIGGGLAASKGETQYF. Here the CDR3 DNA reads TGCGCCAGCAGCCAGGACAAGATAGGGGGGGGGCTAGCTGCGTCCAAGGGGGAGACCCAGTACTTC.

The rearrangement uses TRBV2 and TRBJ2-5; D possibly uses TRBD1 or TRBD2 (5 bases each). CDR1 and CDR2 (germline): SNHLY, FYNNEI. The CDR3 covers 13 residues. V lost 6 bases, J lost 5 bases, and 13 bases lay in between. This CDR3 reads CASSALGEETQYF. CDR3 nucleotide sequence: TGTGCCAGCAGCGCACTAGGGGAGGAGACCCAGTACTTC.

This chain uses TRBV20-1 with TRBJ2-3; 7 bases align to TRBD2. V shed 4 bases and J 5 bases; nucleotides not matched to a gene: 6. The CDR3 covers 13 residues. Germline CDR1 is DFQATT and CDR2 is SNEGSKA (reference sequence). CDR3 in DNA: TGCAGTGCTAATGCGGGAGCTGGAGATACGCAGTATTTT. Residues: CSANAGAGDTQYF.

This clonotype was counted a few times. The chain has TRBV2 and TRBJ2-7; a weak D match, TRBD2 (6 bases). The V end was cut by 0 bases, the J end by 3 bases, with 12 bases between. The CDR3 has 15 amino acids. In germline, CDR1 is SNHLY, CDR2 FYNNEI. The DNA of the CDR3 is TGTGCCAGCAGTGAAGCCGGGACTTCCAACTACGAGCAGTACTTC. As protein: CASSEAGTSNYEQYF.